This T cell receptor (beta chain) was captured in a study of blood T cell repertoires in COVID-19. Overall study context: In each case, the material was cDNA or gDNA derived from T cells, B-cell-depleted T cells, or PBMCs.

The method was immunoSEQ multiplex PCR; TCRdb's version includes in-frame clones alone and lacks a portion of them. The sample shows 210,000 or so clones, 84% of them seen only once. The clonotype was recovered from a woman aged 70 to 79 with active or convalescent COVID-19. Sequenced: peripheral blood.

CDR3 residues: CASSLTTGTAEKLFF. The CDR3 DNA follows: TGTGCCAGCAGCCTGACGACCGGGACAGCCGAAAAACTGTTTTTT. This chain links TRBV7-6 with TRBJ1-4, with 7 bases fitting TRBD1. The CDR3 runs to 15 residues. Per germline, CDR1 SGHVS and CDR2 FNYEAQ. Unmatched junction bases numbered 11, after V lost 5 bases and J lost 8 bases.